A single sample is the source of the 25 T cell receptor beta chains below, sequenced in a study of spatial heterogeneity in lung cancer. Using its own MiXCR run on the 5' RACE reads, TCRdb lists one record per CDR3 protein. Counted here are over 9,500 distinct CDR3 sequences, around 3.7% occurring once; the ten biggest clones make up around 6.9%. As to time point: sample taken at primary tumor resection. Unsorted whole RNA of tumor, nontumor lung or frozen PBMC was sequenced. The sequencing used normal lung tissue next to the tumor, collected at surgery. The receptors were sampled from a male donor with early-stage non-small cell lung cancer.

By its share, this clonotype is medium-sized (0.01 to 0.1%). This chain connects TRBV20-1 to TRBJ2-7, with D unresolved. V was clipped by 6 bases and J by 6 bases, with 9 bases between them. Germline CDR1 reads DFQATT; CDR2 reads SNEGSKA (reference sequence). The CDR3 runs 10 residues. CDR3 nucleotide sequence: TGCAGTGCCCTAAGTCTCGAGCAGTACTTC. Translated: CSALSLEQYF.

This clonotype is termed medium-sized. The chain carries TRBV7-6 and TRBJ1-4; D not certain. From germline, CDR1 is SGHVS and CDR2 FNYEAQ. The CDR3 sequence is 13 residues long. V gave up 5 bases and J gave up 5 bases, with 9 bases separating them. In DNA, the CDR3 is TGTGCCAGCAGCCGAACCGGGAATGAAAAACTGTTTTTT. Its translation is CASSRTGNEKLFF.

This clonotype has ten or more counts. The rearrangement links TRBV2 to TRBJ2-5, with TRBD2 matching 12 bases. CDR3 length: 15 amino acids. V gave up 6 bases and J gave up 3 bases; unmatched junction bases: 5. In germline, CDR1 is SNHLY, CDR2 FYNNEI. CDR3 protein: CASRRSSGGEETQYF. The CDR3 DNA is TGTGCCAGCAGAAGGTCTAGCGGGGGGGAAGAGACCCAGTACTTC.

This clonotype was observed many times. The gene calls are TRBV7-6 and TRBJ2-2; TRBD1 matches 10 bases. Germline lookup yields CDR1 SGHVS and CDR2 FNYEAQ. The CDR3 length is 16 residues. V lost 3 bases and J lost 4; bases outside the gene matches: 5. The CDR3 here is CASSFRDRGPTGELFF. In DNA, the CDR3 is TGTGCCAGCAGCTTCCGCGACAGGGGGCCCACCGGGGAGCTGTTTTTT.

The table lists this clonotype with many counts. The chain has TRBV11-2 and TRBJ1-2, with 8 bases that match TRBD1. The CDR3 sequence is 17 residues long. J was trimmed by 7 bases and V by 5 bases; bases with no gene match: 18. CDR1 is SGHAT and CDR2 is FQNNGV in the germline V gene. For the CDR3, the DNA is TGTGCCAGCAGCCACCTTTCTTGGGACGACAGGGGTTCTGGCTACACCTTC. Protein: CASSHLSWDDRGSGYTF.

In this sample, this clonotype turned up many times. The rearrangement joins TRBV27 to TRBJ2-7; perhaps TRBD1 as D (6 bases). Germline CDR1 and CDR2: MNHEY and SMNVEV (reference sequence). This CDR3 has 16 residues. Trimming took 5 bases from V and 2 from J, leaving 19 bases between them. Here the CDR3 DNA reads TGTGCCAGCAGTCTCTCCCAGGGGCCCCTGGCCTACGAGCAGTACTTC. Its protein product is CASSLSQGPLAYEQYF.

This clonotype was detected many times. J is TRBJ2-3 and V is TRBV5-6, with D perhaps matching TRBD2 (6 bases). From germline, CDR1 is SGHDT and CDR2 YYEEEE. Trimming pared 6 bases from V and 2 bases from J, leaving 19 bases between. The CDR3 totals 16 residues. This CDR3 is CASTVGGPRPTDTQYF. CDR3 DNA: TGTGCCAGCACCGTGGGAGGCCCTAGACCCACAGATACGCAGTATTTT. Filled out from reference TRBV5-6 and TRBJ2-3, the complete variable domain reads DAGVTQSPTHLIKTRGQQVTLRCSPKSGHDTVSWYQQALGQGPQFIFQYYEEEERQRGNFPDRFSGHQFPNYSSELNVNALLLGDSALYLCASTVGGPRPTDTQYFGPGTRLTVL.

This clonotype has a count of ten or more. A read error may produce the germline difference seen at one junction end. The V gene is TRBV7-7, the J gene TRBJ2-1; D perhaps matches TRBD1 (6 bases). The CDR3 loop spans 13 amino acids. Germline CDR1 is SSHAT and CDR2 is FNYEAQ (reference sequence). Written as DNA, the CDR3 is TGTGCTAGCAGCTTAGCGCCAGGGGACGAGCAGTTCTTC. This gives the protein CASSLAPGDEQFF.

There are many counts of this clonotype. The CDR3 is CSARVGLAGSSSTDTQYF. As DNA, the CDR3 is TGCAGTGCTAGAGTAGGCCTAGCGGGGTCCTCTAGCACAGATACGCAGTATTTT. V is TRBV20-1 and J is TRBJ2-3; 9 bases align to TRBD2. J lost 0 bases, V lost 1 base, and 11 bases had no gene match. Germline CDR1 reads DFQATT; CDR2 reads SNEGSKA (reference sequence). CDR3 size: 18 residues.

This clonotype rates as medium-sized. The V call is TRBV3-1, the J call TRBJ1-2; D is unresolved. The CDR3 length is 13 residues. V dropped 3 bases and J dropped 4 bases, with 9 bases sitting between them. Looked up from germline, CDR1 is LGHDT and CDR2 is YNNKEL (reference sequence). CDR3 in amino acids: CASSHTETYGYTF. CDR3 nucleotide sequence: TGTGCCAGCAGCCATACAGAGACCTATGGCTACACCTTC. Full variable domain (missing parts from reference TRBV3-1 and TRBJ1-2): DTAVSQTPKYLVTQMGNDKSIKCEQNLGHDTMYWYKQDSKKFLKIMFSYNNKELIINETVPNRFSPKSPDKAHLNLHINSLELGDSAVYFCASSHTETYGYTFGSGTRLTVV.

In this sample, this clonotype turned up many times. The chain carries TRBV7-9 and TRBJ1-2; D unclear. V was clipped by 3 bases and J by 4 bases, with 9 bases between them. Germline V lookup: CDR1 SEHNR, CDR2 FQNEAQ (reference sequence). CDR3 length: 13 amino acids. As DNA, the CDR3 is TGTGCCAGCAGCTTTGCCCTCGCCTATGGCTACACCTTC. It codes for CASSFALAYGYTF.

This clonotype has a handful of counts. The chain links TRBV5-1 to TRBJ2-5, with D possibly being TRBD2 (5 bases). Germline V CDR1 and CDR2: SGHRS, YFSETQ. This CDR3 has 13 amino acids. V was shortened by 4 bases and J by 2 bases, with 9 bases between the two germline ends. CDR3 protein: CASSDGMQETQYF. The CDR3 DNA reads TGCGCCAGCAGCGACGGGATGCAAGAGACCCAGTACTTC. Supplemented by reference TRBV5-1 and TRBJ2-5, the full variable domain reads KAGVTQTPRYLIKTRGQQVTLSCSPISGHRSVSWYQQTPGQGLQFLFEYFSETQRNKGNFPGRFSGRQFSNSRSEMNVSTLELGDSALYLCASSDGMQETQYFGPGTRLLVL.

This clonotype was detected only a few times. The V gene is TRBV20-1, the J gene TRBJ1-2; no definite D call. CDR3 size: 11 residues. Trimming took off 2 bases at V and 8 bases at J, with 9 bases between the two ends. The germline V gene has CDR1 DFQATT and CDR2 SNEGSKA (reference sequence). CDR3 sequence (DNA): TGCAGTGCTAGAACTTCCCGGGGCTACACCTTC. Its protein is CSARTSRGYTF.

This clonotype has a count of ten or more. Written as DNA, the CDR3 is TGTGCCAGTACCCTGGGACTAAACACCGGGGAGCTGTTTTTT. Translation gives CASTLGLNTGELFF. V gene TRBV19 combines with J gene TRBJ2-2; TRBD2 matches 7 bases. CDR1 is LNHDA and CDR2 is SQIVND in the germline V gene (reference sequence). This CDR3 comprises 14 residues. The V segment lost 7 bases and the J segment 2 bases; nucleotides outside the gene matches: 4.

This clonotype occurred a few times. Relative to the germline gene, one junction end is altered; a read error may explain this. The chain has TRBV7-2 and TRBJ2-6; 7 nucleotides match TRBD1. Germline lookup yields CDR1 SGHTA and CDR2 FQGNSA. The CDR3 totals 17 residues. The CDR3 region has the DNA TGTGCCAGCACCTTAACAGGGGCAGCCTTTGGGGCCAACGTCCTGACTTTC. As protein: CASTLTGAAFGANVLTF.

This clonotype is medium-sized by share. V is TRBV7-2 and J is TRBJ1-2; D is possibly TRBD1 (6 bases). Trimming stripped 2 bases from V and 1 base from J, with 17 bases between. This CDR3 spans 17 amino acids. Germline values: CDR1 SGHTA, CDR2 FQGNSA. In nucleotides, the CDR3 is TGTGCCAGCAGCTTATCCTCACAGGGAGACCTTAACTATGGCTACACCTTC. Protein product: CASSLSSQGDLNYGYTF. Based on the CDR3 plus reference TRBV7-2 and TRBJ1-2, the full variable domain is GAGVSQSPSNKVTEKGKDVELRCDPISGHTALYWYRQSLGQGLEFLIYFQGNSAPDKSGLPSDRFSAERTGGSVSTLTIQRTQQEDSAVYLCASSLSSQGDLNYGYTFGSGTRLTVV.

This clonotype ranks as medium-sized (0.01 to 0.1%). The CDR3 is CSARAPVTGELFF. Here the CDR3 DNA reads TGCAGTGCTAGAGCTCCTGTCACCGGGGAGCTGTTTTTT. This rearrangement joins TRBV20-1 to TRBJ2-2; no reliable D call. V lost 1 base and J 4 bases, leaving 7 bases between the germline ends. The CDR3 covers 13 residues. Germline V gene sequence: CDR1 DFQATT, CDR2 SNEGSKA (reference sequence).

This clonotype was seen many times. This rearrangement joins TRBV20-1 to TRBJ1-5, with D hard to call. V was cut by 0 bases and J by 1 base, with 10 bases left in between. This CDR3 region has 15 residues. CDR1 DFQATT and CDR2 SNEGSKA come from the germline V gene (reference sequence). As DNA, the CDR3 is TGCAGTGCTAGAGAATCCGTCGGAAGCAATCAGCCCCAGCATTTT. Its translation: CSARESVGSNQPQHF.

This clonotype appeared a few times. V and J are TRBV20-1 and TRBJ1-2, with D uncertain. V dropped 2 bases and J dropped 4 bases, with 11 bases sitting between them. Germline CDR1 DFQATT, CDR2 SNEGSKA (reference sequence). The CDR3 is 13 amino acids. The CDR3 spells CSARRPMTYGYTF. DNA of the CDR3: TGCAGTGCTAGACGGCCTATGACCTATGGCTACACCTTC.

By frequency in the sample, this clonotype is medium-sized. The CDR3 sequence is CASRVARNTEAFF. The CDR3 DNA reads TGTGCCAGCAGAGTGGCCCGTAACACTGAAGCTTTCTTT. This chain links TRBV6-4 with TRBJ1-1; no clear D. Trimming took off 6 bases at V and 2 bases at J, with 10 bases between the two ends. CDR1 is MRHNA, CDR2 SNTAGT, per germline. There are 13 residues in the CDR3.

This clonotype was seen more than once but under ten times. The rearrangement uses TRBV18 and TRBJ2-3; D is possibly TRBD1 (5 bases). CDR3 length equals 16 residues. Germline-derived CDR1 and CDR2 are KGHSH and LQKENI. V was trimmed by 0 bases and J by 2 bases, leaving 12 bases between them. CDR3 DNA sequence: TGTGCCAGCTCACCACCGGCACGGACACTCACAGATACGCAGTATTTT. It is translated as CASSPPARTLTDTQYF.

By share, this clonotype ranks as medium-sized (0.01 to 0.1%). The chain combines TRBV7-9 with TRBJ1-5, with D possibly TRBD1 on 5 matching bases. The CDR3 consists of 12 residues. CDR1 is SEHNR and CDR2 is FQNEAQ in the germline V gene (reference sequence). Deletions cut 3 bases from V and 5 bases from J, with 5 bases between. The CDR3 DNA sequence: TGTGCCAGCAGCTTCAGGGATCAGCCCCAGCATTTT. Translation gives CASSFRDQPQHF. The full variable domain, in which reference TRBV7-9 and TRBJ1-5 provide the parts outside the CDR3, is DTGVSQNPRHKITKRGQNVTFRCDPISEHNRLYWYRQTLGQGPEFLTYFQNEAQLEKSRLLSDRFSAERPKGSFSTLEIQRTEQGDSAMYLCASSFRDQPQHFGDGTRLSIL.

This clonotype was seen ten or more times. The chain employs TRBV6-5 and TRBJ2-6, with TRBD1 as a possible D gene (6 bases). CDR1 and CDR2 (germline): MNHEY, SVGAGI. The CDR3 has 15 amino acids. V shed 2 bases and J shed 4 bases, with 9 bases lying between them. Here the CDR3 DNA reads TGTGCCAGCAGTTACGGACAGAACGGGGCCAACGTCCTGACTTTC. Its protein product is CASSYGQNGANVLTF.

This clonotype was counted ten times or more. The chain links TRBV4-2 to TRBJ2-3, with 7 positions matching TRBD1. The CDR3 loop spans 15 amino acids. Trimming removed 4 bases from V and 2 bases from J; junction bases left unmatched: 6. CDR1 and CDR2 (germline): LGHNA, YNFKEQ. DNA for the CDR3: TGTGCCAGCAGCCTACGGGACAGCAACACAGATACGCAGTATTTT. Translated, it gives CASSLRDSNTDTQYF.

This clonotype was seen at least ten times. V usage is TRBV27 and J usage is TRBJ2-6, with 8 bases matching TRBD1. Germline assignment: CDR1 MNHEY and CDR2 SMNVEV (reference sequence). The CDR3 consists of 18 residues. Trimming removed 6 bases from V and 0 bases from J; junction bases left unmatched: 10. The CDR3 protein is CASSPLDRVSSGANVLTF. CDR3 sequence (DNA): TGTGCCAGCAGCCCCCTGGACAGGGTGAGCTCTGGGGCCAACGTCCTGACTTTC. Together with reference TRBV27 and TRBJ2-6, the CDR3 gives the full variable domain: EAQVTQNPRYLITVTGKKLTVTCSQNMNHEYMSWYRQDPGLGLRQIYYSMNVEVTDKGDVPEGYKVSRKEKRNFPLILESPSPNQTSLYFCASSPLDRVSSGANVLTFGAGSRLTVL.